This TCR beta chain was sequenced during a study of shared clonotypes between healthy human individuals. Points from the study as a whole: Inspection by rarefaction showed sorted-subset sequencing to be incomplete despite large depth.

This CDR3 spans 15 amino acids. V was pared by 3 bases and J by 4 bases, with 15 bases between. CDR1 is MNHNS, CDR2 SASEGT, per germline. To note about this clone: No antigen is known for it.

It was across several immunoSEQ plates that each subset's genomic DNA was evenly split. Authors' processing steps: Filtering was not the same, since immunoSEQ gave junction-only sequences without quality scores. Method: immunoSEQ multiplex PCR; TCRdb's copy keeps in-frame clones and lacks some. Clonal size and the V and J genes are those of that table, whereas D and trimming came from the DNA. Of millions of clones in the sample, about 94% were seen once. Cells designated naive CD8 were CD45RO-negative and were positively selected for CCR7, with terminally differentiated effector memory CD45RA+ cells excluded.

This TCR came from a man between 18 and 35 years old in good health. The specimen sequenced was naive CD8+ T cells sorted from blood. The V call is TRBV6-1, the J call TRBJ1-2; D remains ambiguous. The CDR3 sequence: CASSDNLQNLYGYTF. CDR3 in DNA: TGTGCCAGCAGTGACAATTTACAGAATCTCTATGGCTACACCTTC.